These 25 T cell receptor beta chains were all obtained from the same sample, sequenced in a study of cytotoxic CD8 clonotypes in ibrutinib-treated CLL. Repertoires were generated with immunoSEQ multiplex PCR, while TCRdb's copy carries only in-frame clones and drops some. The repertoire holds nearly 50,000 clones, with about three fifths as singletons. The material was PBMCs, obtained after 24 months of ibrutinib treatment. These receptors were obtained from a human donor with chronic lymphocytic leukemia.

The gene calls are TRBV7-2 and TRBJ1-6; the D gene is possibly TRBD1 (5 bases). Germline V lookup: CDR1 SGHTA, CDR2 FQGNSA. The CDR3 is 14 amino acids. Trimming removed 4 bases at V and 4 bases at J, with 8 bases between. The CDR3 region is CASSSTAYNSPLHF. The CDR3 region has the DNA TGTGCCAGCAGCTCGACAGCGTATAATTCACCCCTCCACTTT.

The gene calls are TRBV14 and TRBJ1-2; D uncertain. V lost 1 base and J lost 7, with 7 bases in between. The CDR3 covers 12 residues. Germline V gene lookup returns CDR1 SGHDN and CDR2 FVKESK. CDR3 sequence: CASSQGNGGYTF. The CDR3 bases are TGTGCCAGCAGCCAAGGGAACGGTGGCTACACCTTC.

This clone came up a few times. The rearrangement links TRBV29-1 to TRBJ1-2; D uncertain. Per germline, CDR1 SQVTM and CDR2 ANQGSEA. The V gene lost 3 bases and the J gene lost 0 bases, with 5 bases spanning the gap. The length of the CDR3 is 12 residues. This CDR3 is CSVEGTNYGYTF. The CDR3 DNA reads TGCAGCGTTGAGGGCACTAACTATGGCTACACCTTC.

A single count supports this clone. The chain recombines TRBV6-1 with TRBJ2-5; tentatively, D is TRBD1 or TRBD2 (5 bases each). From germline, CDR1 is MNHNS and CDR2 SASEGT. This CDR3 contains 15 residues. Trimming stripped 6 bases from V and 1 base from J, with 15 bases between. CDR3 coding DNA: TGTGCCAGCAGGAACCGGGACCAATTCCAAGAGACCCAGTACTTC. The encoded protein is CASRNRDQFQETQYF.

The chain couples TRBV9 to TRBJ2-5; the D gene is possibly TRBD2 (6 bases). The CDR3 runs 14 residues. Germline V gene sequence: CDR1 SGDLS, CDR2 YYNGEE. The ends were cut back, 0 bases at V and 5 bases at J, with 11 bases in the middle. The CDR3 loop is CASSVEAGGETQYF. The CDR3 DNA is TGTGCCAGCAGCGTAGAAGCGGGTGGTGAGACCCAGTACTTC.

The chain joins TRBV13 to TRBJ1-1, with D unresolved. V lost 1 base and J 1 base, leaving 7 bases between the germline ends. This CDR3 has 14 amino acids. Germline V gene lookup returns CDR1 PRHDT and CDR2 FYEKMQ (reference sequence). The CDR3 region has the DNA TGTGCCAGCAGCTTAGAGGACGGGAACACTGAAGCTTTCTTT. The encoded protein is CASSLEDGNTEAFF.

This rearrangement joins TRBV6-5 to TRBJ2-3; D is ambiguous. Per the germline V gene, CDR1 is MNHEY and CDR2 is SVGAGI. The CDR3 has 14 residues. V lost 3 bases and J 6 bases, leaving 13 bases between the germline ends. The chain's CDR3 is CASSYFGQWDTQYF. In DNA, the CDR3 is TGTGCCAGCAGTTATTTTGGCCAGTGGGATACGCAGTATTTT.

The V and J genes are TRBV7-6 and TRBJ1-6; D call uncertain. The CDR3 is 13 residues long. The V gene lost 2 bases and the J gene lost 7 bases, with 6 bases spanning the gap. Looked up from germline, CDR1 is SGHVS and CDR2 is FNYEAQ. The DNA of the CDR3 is TGTGCCAGCAGCTTAATACAAAATTCACCCCTCCACTTT. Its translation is CASSLIQNSPLHF.

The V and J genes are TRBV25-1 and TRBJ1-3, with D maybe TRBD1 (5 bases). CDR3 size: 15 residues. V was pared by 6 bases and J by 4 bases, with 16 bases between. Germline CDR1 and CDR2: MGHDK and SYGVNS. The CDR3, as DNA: TGTGCCAGCAGCCCCACGGGGGACCTAGGAAACACCATATATTTT. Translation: CASSPTGDLGNTIYF.

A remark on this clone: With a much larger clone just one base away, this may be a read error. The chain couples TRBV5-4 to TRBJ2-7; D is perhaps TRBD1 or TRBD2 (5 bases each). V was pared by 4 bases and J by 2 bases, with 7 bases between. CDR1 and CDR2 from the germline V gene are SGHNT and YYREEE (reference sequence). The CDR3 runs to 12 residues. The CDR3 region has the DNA TGTGCCAGCAGCACGGGACCCTACGAGCAGTACTTC. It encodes CASSTGPYEQYF.

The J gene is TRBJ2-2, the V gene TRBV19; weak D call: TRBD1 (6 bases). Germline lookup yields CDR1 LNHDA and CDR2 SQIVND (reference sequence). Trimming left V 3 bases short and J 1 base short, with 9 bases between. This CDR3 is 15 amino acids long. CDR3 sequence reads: CASSILGQNTGELFF. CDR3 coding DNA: TGTGCCAGTAGTATTCTGGGACAGAACACCGGGGAGCTGTTTTTT.

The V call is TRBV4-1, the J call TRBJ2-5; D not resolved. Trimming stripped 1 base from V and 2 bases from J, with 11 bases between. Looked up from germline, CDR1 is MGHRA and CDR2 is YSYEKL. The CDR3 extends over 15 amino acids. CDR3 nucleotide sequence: TGCGCCAGCAGCCAAGTCTTGCGCCAGCAAGAGACCCAGTACTTC. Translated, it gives CASSQVLRQQETQYF.

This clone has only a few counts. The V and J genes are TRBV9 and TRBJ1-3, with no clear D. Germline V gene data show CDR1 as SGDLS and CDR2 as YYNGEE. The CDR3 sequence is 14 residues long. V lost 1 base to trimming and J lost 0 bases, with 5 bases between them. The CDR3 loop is CASSVQASGNTIYF. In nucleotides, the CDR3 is TGTGCCAGCAGCGTACAGGCCTCTGGAAACACCATATATTTT.

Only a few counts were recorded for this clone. CDR3 loop: CASSLGNYGYTF. DNA of the CDR3: TGCGCCAGCAGCTTGGGGAACTATGGCTACACCTTC. This rearrangement joins TRBV5-1 to TRBJ1-2; D is unclear. The CDR3 spans 12 residues. Per germline, CDR1 SGHRS and CDR2 YFSETQ. V was clipped by 0 bases and J by 2 bases, with 2 bases between them.

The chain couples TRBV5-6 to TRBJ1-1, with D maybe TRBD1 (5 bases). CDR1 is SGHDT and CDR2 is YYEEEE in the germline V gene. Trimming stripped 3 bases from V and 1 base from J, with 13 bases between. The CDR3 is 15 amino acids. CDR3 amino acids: CASSSYRPPNTEAFF. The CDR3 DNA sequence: TGTGCCAGCAGCTCGTACAGGCCGCCGAACACTGAAGCTTTCTTT.

CDR3 in DNA: TGTGCTAGTGGTTTGGTAACGACCCCCACGGCCGGGGAGCTGTTTTTT. This codes for CASGLVTTPTAGELFF. This chain joins TRBV12-5 and TRBJ2-2; D not resolved. The V end was cut by 0 bases, the J end by 6 bases, with 14 bases between. The CDR3 covers 16 residues. Germline lookup yields CDR1 LGHNT and CDR2 FRNRAP. Filled out from reference TRBV12-5 and TRBJ2-2, the complete variable domain reads DARVTQTPRHKVTEMGQEVTMRCQPILGHNTVFWYRQTMMQGLELLAYFRNRAPLDDSGMPKDRFSAEMPDATLATLKIQPSEPRDSAVYFCASGLVTTPTAGELFFGEGSRLTVL.

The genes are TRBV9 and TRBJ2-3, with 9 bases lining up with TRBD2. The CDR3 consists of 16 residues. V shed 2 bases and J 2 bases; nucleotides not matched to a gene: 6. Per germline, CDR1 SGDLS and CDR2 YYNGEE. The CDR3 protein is CASSVKAGGPTDTQYF. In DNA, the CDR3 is TGTGCCAGCAGCGTGAAAGCGGGGGGACCCACAGATACGCAGTATTTT.

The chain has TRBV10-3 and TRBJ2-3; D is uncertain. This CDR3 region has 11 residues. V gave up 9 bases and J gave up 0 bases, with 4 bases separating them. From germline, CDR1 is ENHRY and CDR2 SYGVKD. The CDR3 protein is CAMKSTDTQYF. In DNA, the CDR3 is TGTGCCATGAAAAGCACAGATACGCAGTATTTT.

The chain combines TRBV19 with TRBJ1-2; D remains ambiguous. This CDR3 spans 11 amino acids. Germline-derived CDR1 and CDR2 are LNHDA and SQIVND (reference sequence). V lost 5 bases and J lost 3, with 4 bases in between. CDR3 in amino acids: CASSGYYGYTF. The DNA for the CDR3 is TGTGCCAGTAGTGGTTACTATGGCTACACCTTC.

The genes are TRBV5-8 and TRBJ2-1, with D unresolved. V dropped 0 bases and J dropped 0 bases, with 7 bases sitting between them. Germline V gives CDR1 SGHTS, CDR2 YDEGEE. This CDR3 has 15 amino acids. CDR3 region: CASSLGQSSYNEQFF. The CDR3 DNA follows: TGTGCCAGCAGCTTGGGGCAGAGCTCCTACAATGAGCAGTTCTTC.

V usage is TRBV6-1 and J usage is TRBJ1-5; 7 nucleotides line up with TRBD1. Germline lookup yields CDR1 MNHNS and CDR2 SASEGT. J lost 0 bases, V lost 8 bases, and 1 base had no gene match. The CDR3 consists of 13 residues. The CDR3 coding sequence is TGTGCCAGCCACAGGGGTAGCAATCAGCCCCAGCATTTT. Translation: CASHRGSNQPQHF.

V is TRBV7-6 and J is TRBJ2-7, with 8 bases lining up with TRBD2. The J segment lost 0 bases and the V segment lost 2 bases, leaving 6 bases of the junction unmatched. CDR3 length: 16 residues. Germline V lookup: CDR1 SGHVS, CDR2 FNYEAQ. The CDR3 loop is CASSLSLAASSYEQYF. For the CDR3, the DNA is TGTGCCAGCAGCTTATCACTAGCGGCTAGCTCCTACGAGCAGTACTTC.

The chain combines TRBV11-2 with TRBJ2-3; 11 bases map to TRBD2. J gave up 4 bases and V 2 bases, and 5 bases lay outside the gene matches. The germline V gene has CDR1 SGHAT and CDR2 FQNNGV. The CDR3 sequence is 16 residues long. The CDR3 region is CASSLRLGLAADTQYF. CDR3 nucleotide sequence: TGTGCCAGCAGCTTAAGGTTGGGACTAGCGGCAGATACGCAGTATTTT.

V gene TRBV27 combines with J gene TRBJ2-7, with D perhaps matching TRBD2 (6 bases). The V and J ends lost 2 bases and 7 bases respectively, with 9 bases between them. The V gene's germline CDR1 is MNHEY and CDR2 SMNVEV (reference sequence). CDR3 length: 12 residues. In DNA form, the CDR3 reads TGTGCCAGCAGTTTAGGGGGGAGTGAGCAGTACTTC. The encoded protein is CASSLGGSEQYF.

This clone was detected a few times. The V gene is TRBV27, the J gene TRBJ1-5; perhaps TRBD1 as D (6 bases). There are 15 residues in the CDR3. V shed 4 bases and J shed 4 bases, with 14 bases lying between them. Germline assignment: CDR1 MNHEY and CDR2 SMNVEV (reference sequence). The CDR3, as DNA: TGTGCCAGCAGTTGGACCAGGGGAGTTAATCAGCCCCAGCATTTT. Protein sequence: CASSWTRGVNQPQHF.